The rows below give T cell receptor beta chains drawn from one sample of a study of prognosis after radiotherapy for stage I lung cancer. TCRdb redid the calling of the multiplex PCR reads with MiXCR, one entry per CDR3 protein. The profile shows roughly 14,000 distinct CDR3 sequences, roughly 31% of them singletons. The material sequenced was PBMCs, taken before or after stereotactic body radiation therapy (not recorded which). The receptors derive from a donor aged 50 or older with non-small cell lung cancer. Each CDR3 is given with its conserved first and last residue. D genes are given only for firm matches. Rows may omit the clone size; those that give it use once, few, many or a size class.

D,size,V,J,CDR3,DNA
NA,NA,TRBV6-1,TRBJ2-2,CASNTERTGTGELFF,TGTGCCAGCAACACAGAAAGGACGGGGACCGGGGAGCTGTTTTTT
NA,many,TRBV20-1,TRBJ2-7,CSARGDLVTGEAGGPRTTYEQYF,TGCAGTGCTAGAGGAGATTTGGTGACAGGGGAGGCGGGAGGGCCGCGTACAACCTACGAGCAGTACTTC
NA,NA,TRBV6-2/TRBV6-3,TRBJ2-2,CASFPLNANAGELFF,TGTGCCAGCTTCCCCTTAAACGCGAACGCCGGGGAGCTGTTTTTT
TRBD1,NA,TRBV11-2,TRBJ1-2,CASSPGQGTSRPYGYTF,TGTGCCAGCAGCCCTGGACAGGGGACTTCAAGACCTTATGGCTACACCTTC
TRBD2,many,TRBV30,TRBJ2-1,CAWTGWTSGNPFF,TGTGCCTGGACAGGGTGGACTAGCGGGAACCCGTTCTTC
TRBD1,many,TRBV29-1,TRBJ1-2,CSVEFRDRGDYGYTF,TGCAGCGTTGAGTTTCGTGACAGGGGAGACTATGGCTACACCTTC
NA,many,TRBV19,TRBJ1-1,CASSRGTMNTEAFF,TGTGCCAGTAGTCGCGGCACCATGAACACTGAAGCTTTCTTT
TRBD1,NA,TRBV2,TRBJ2-6,CASSPGQGSPGSNVLTF,TGTGCCAGCAGTCCGGGACAGGGGTCCCCTGGGTCCAACGTCCTGACTTTC
TRBD2,many,TRBV30,TRBJ2-3,CASSASGRDTQYF,TGTGCCTCCTCCGCTAGCGGGAGGGATACGCAGTATTTT
NA,many,TRBV6-5,TRBJ2-5,CASSYRQGPMRGETQYF,TGTGCCAGCAGTTACCGTCAGGGCCCGATGCGTGGAGAGACCCAGTACTTC
NA,many,TRBV20-1,TRBJ1-2,CSARDRQSAYVGGTF,TGCAGTGCTAGAGATCGACAGTCGGCGTATGTGGGTGGCACCTTC
TRBD1,many,TRBV7-9,TRBJ1-5,CASSLAGDRGFGQPRHF,TGTGCCAGCAGCTTAGCCGGGGACAGGGGATTTGGCCAGCCCCGGCATTTT
NA,many,TRBV9,TRBJ1-6,CASSGSISYNSPLHF,TGTGCCAGCAGCGGGTCTATATCCTATAATTCACCCCTCCACTTT
NA,NA,TRBV7-2,TRBJ2-3,CAIIPSVGTDTQYF,TGTGCCATCATCCCTAGCGTGGGCACAGATACACAGTATTTT
NA,many,TRBV5-1,TRBJ1-5,CASSLAGNSNQPQHF,TGCGCCAGCAGCCTGGCTGGAAATAGCAATCAGCCCCAGCATTTT
TRBD2,many,TRBV6-8,TRBJ2-7,CASSSQRGSYEQYF,TGTGCCAGCAGCTCCCAGCGGGGCTCCTACGAGCAGTACTTC
NA,many,TRBV24-1,TRBJ1-2,CATQKGEWDGYTF,TGTGCCACTCAAAAAGGCGAGTGGGATGGCTACACCTTC
NA,medium-sized,TRBV6-2/TRBV6-3,TRBJ2-1,CASSYRDEQFF,TGTGCCAGCAGTTACCGGGATGAGCAGTTCTTC
NA,many,TRBV20-1,TRBJ2-2,CSATIRDRELFF,TGCAGTGCTACCATCCGGGACCGGGAGCTGTTTTTT
TRBD2,medium-sized,TRBV24-1,TRBJ2-6,CATSDGLAGNAGANVLTF,TGTGCCACCAGTGACGGACTAGCGGGAAATGCCGGGGCCAACGTCCTGACTTTC
TRBD1,many,TRBV2,TRBJ2-7,CASILSRDSYEQYF,TGTGCCAGCATTCTGTCCCGGGACAGCTACGAGCAGTACTTC
NA,many,TRBV7-6,TRBJ2-2,CASSFGGTNTGELFF,TGTGCCAGCAGCTTTGGGGGAACGAACACCGGGGAGCTGTTTTTT
TRBD2,medium-sized,TRBV30,TRBJ2-1,CAWSVRAGLAGVNEQFF,TGTGCCTGGAGTGTAAGAGCGGGACTAGCGGGAGTCAATGAGCAGTTCTTC
NA,NA,TRBV30,TRBJ1-1,CAWSWRTEAFF,TGTGCCTGGTCATGGAGGACCGAAGCTTTCTTT
NA,many,TRBV20-1,TRBJ1-2,CSASLPDLYGYTF,TGCAGTGCTAGTCTACCGGATCTATATGGCTACACCTTC
NA,NA,TRBV5-4,TRBJ2-4,CASSFGTGGGGNIQYF,TGTGCCAGCAGCTTCGGGACGGGGGGCGGTGGAAACATTCAGTACTTC
NA,many,TRBV6-1,TRBJ2-1,CASIRAPSGSSYNEQFF,TGTGCCAGCATTCGAGCCCCCAGCGGAAGCTCCTACAATGAGCAGTTCTTC
NA,many,TRBV28,TRBJ1-2,CASSIQTSKKSYTF,TGTGCCAGCAGTATACAGACATCCAAGAAGAGCTACACCTTC
TRBD1,many,TRBV20-1,TRBJ2-5,CSASQQGAQTQYF,TGCAGTGCGAGTCAACAGGGGGCTCAGACCCAGTACTTC
TRBD2,many,TRBV20-1,TRBJ2-3,CSAPLAGSTDTQYF,TGCAGTGCGCCTCTAGCGGGGAGCACAGATACGCAGTATTTT
NA,medium-sized,TRBV28,TRBJ2-1,CASSLKQGNEQFF,TGTGCCAGCAGTTTAAAACAGGGAAATGAGCAGTTCTTC
NA,many,TRBV4-3,TRBJ1-4,CASSQDGRHNEKLFF,TGCGCCAGCAGCCAAGATGGCAGGCATAATGAAAAACTGTTTTTT
NA,medium-sized,TRBV27,TRBJ2-1,CASSFSTGPNEQFF,TGTGCCAGCAGTTTCTCGACGGGACCCAATGAGCAGTTCTTC
NA,many,TRBV2,TRBJ1-5,CASSEGRDQPQHF,TGTGCCAGCAGTGAGGGTCGGGATCAGCCCCAGCATTTT
NA,many,TRBV6-1,TRBJ2-4,CASSQLGRGKNIQYF,TGTGCCAGCAGTCAACTTGGACGCGGCAAAAACATTCAGTACTTC
TRBD1,many,TRBV20-1,TRBJ1-2,CSARVIQGVGYGYTF,TGCAGTGCTAGAGTGATACAGGGGGTTGGCTATGGCTACACCTTC
NA,many,TRBV20-1,TRBJ2-7,CSANPSGPYEQYF,TGCAGTGCCAACCCGTCGGGTCCCTACGAGCAGTACTTC
TRBD2,many,TRBV5-4,TRBJ2-1,CASSSRLALYNEQFF,TGTGCCAGCAGCTCCCGACTAGCCCTCTACAATGAGCAGTTCTTC
NA,many,TRBV6-1,TRBJ1-5,CASSEVLINQPQHF,TGTGCCAGCAGTGAAGTACTGATTAATCAGCCCCAGCATTTT
NA,many,TRBV7-9,TRBJ1-2,CASSLGEEYGYTF,TGTGCCAGCAGCTTAGGAGAAGAGTATGGCTACACCTTC
NA,many,TRBV7-9,TRBJ2-7,CASSRQYEQYF,TGTGCCAGCAGCCGACAGTACGAGCAGTACTTC
NA,many,TRBV10-2,TRBJ2-5,CASTVTGRKETQYF,TGCGCCAGCACCGTTACAGGGCGTAAAGAGACCCAGTACTTC
NA,once,TRBV11-3,TRBJ2-1,CASSLPLGAGYNEQFF,TGTGCCAGCAGCTTACCCCTCGGGGCGGGATACAATGAGCAGTTCTTC
NA,many,TRBV25-1,TRBJ1-1,CASSSQMNTEAFF,TGTGCCAGCAGTAGTCAGATGAACACTGAAGCTTTCTTT
NA,many,TRBV3-1,TRBJ1-4,CASSQQAQGEKLFF,TGTGCCAGCAGTCAACAGGCACAGGGTGAAAAACTGTTTTTT
TRBD1,many,TRBV9,TRBJ2-6,CASSESLRDSSGANVLTF,TGTGCCAGCAGCGAGTCGCTCAGGGACAGCTCTGGGGCCAACGTCCTGACTTTC
TRBD2,NA,TRBV25-1,TRBJ2-7,CASSPTGGLAGTYEQYF,TGTGCCAGCAGCCCGACAGGGGGACTAGCGGGTACCTACGAGCAGTACTTC
NA,many,TRBV5-5,TRBJ1-4,CASSLYGVGEKLFF,TGTGCCAGCAGCTTGTACGGGGTGGGTGAAAAACTGTTTTTT
NA,medium-sized,TRBV7-9,TRBJ2-1,CASRHFNEQFF,TGTGCCAGCAGACATTTCAATGAGCAGTTCTTC
NA,many,TRBV27,TRBJ2-2,CASSLFTGELFF,TGTGCCAGCAGTTTATTCACCGGGGAGCTGTTTTTT
NA,many,TRBV6-5,TRBJ1-2,CASSYMGRGGYTF,TGTGCCAGCAGTTATATGGGGAGAGGTGGCTACACCTTC
TRBD1,NA,TRBV19,TRBJ1-2,CASRDMGQNYGYTF,TGCGCCAGTAGGGATATGGGACAGAACTATGGCTACACCTTC
NA,medium-sized,TRBV6-1,TRBJ2-1,CASDIQGSSNEQFF,TGTGCCAGCGATATACAGGGATCAAGCAATGAGCAGTTCTTC
NA,many,TRBV24-1,TRBJ1-2,CATSDSWAEHYYGYTF,TGTGCCACCAGTGATTCTTGGGCAGAACACTACTATGGCTACACCTTC
NA,many,TRBV6-5,TRBJ2-4,CASSSTRGANIQYF,TGTGCCAGCAGTTCTACCCGGGGAGCAAACATTCAGTACTTC
NA,NA,TRBV6-5,TRBJ1-5,CASSYEEGQPQHF,TGTGCCAGCAGTTACGAGGAGGGGCAGCCCCAGCATTTT
NA,many,TRBV6-4,TRBJ1-4,CASRDFATNEKLFF,TGTGCCAGCAGAGATTTTGCAACTAATGAAAAACTGTTTTTT